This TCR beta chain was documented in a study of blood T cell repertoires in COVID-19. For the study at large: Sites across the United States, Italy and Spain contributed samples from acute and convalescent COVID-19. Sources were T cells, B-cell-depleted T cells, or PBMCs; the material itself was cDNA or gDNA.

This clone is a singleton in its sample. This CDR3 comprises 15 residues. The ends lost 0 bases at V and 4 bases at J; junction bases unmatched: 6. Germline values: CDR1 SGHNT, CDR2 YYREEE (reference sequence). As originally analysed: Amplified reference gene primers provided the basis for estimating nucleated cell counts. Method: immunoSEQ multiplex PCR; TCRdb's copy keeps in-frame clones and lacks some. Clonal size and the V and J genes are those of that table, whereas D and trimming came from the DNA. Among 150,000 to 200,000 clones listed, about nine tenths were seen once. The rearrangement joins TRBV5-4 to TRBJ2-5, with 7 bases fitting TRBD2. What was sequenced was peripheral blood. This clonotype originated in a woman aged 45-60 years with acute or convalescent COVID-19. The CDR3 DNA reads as TGTGCCAGCAGCTTGGTTAGCGGGCAGGGAGAGACCCAGTACTTC. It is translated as CASSLVSGQGETQYF.